This T cell receptor beta chain comes out of a study of graft-versus-host responses after intestinal transplantation. Study context: Multivisceral, liver-intestinal, or isolated intestinal grafts went to recipients.

Regarding the study as a whole: Clonal ratios of graft-versus-host to host-versus-graft in allografts were high for patients exhibiting graft-donor T cell macrochimerism.

V lost 5 bases, J lost 7 bases, and 19 bases lay in between. The CDR3 loop spans 15 amino acids. Germline V CDR1 and CDR2: MNHEY, SVGAGI. Points on this clone: What it binds is unknown.

Profiling relied on immunoSEQ multiplex PCR, and the TCRdb table lists in-frame clones only, not all of them. The sample consists of about 120,000 clones, 85% to 95% of them appearing once. This receptor was taken from a human donor who received an intestinal transplant. Sequenced here: unstimulated CD4+ T cells sorted from spleen or lymph node cells, sampled before intestinal transplant. The chain recombines TRBV6-5 with TRBJ2-3; a weak D match, TRBD2 (6 bases). The CDR3 DNA reads as TGTGCCAGCAGTCCCAGGGAGGCCGGCGCCCATACGCAGTATTTT. Protein: CASSPREAGAHTQYF.